The 28 T cell receptor beta chains in this list originate from one sample, sequenced in a study of molecular identifiers for immune sequencing clone quantification. TCRdb reanalysed the PCR reads using MiXCR and keeps one entry per CDR3 protein. The sample has approximately 63,000 distinct CDR3 sequences; 15% to 20% are singletons. Source material: naive CD8+ T cells from blood, with Jurkat cell RNA spiked in. Stated subset: FACS-sorted CD8+CD4-CCR7+CD45RA+ naive T cells. The receptors originated from a human donor in good health. Some libraries in this study had Jurkat cell RNA spiked in.

This clonotype was observed at least ten times. This chain links TRBV4-1 with TRBJ2-3; TRBD2 agrees at 9 bases. The CDR3 consists of 15 residues. V shed 10 bases and J 1 base; nucleotides not matched to a gene: 9. The germline CDR1 and CDR2 sequences are MGHRA and YSYEKL. CDR3 protein: CATGTSQTGTDTQYF. The CDR3 bases are TGCGCCACCGGGACTAGCCAGACCGGCACAGATACGCAGTATTTT.

By sample share, this clonotype is medium-sized. This chain uses TRBV19 with TRBJ1-5; D is possibly TRBD1 (6 bases). The germline V gene encodes CDR1 LNHDA and CDR2 SQIVND (reference sequence). The CDR3 consists of 18 residues. Trimming shortened V by 10 bases and J by 0 bases, and 25 bases separated the two germline ends. CDR3 DNA sequence: TGTGCCACCAATGATCCGGGGACACTCGCTTATAGCAATCAGCCCCAGCATTTT. Translated: CATNDPGTLAYSNQPQHF.

This clonotype was counted only a few times. V gene TRBV27 combines with J gene TRBJ2-7; 13 bases align to TRBD2. The V gene end was trimmed by 5 bases and the J gene end by 0 bases; junction bases not matched to a gene: 10. In germline, CDR1 is MNHEY, CDR2 SMNVEV (reference sequence). This CDR3 spans 18 amino acids. The CDR3 DNA sequence: TGTGCCAGCAGTCACCTCGGGACTAGCGGGGTAAGCTCCTACGAGCAGTACTTC. As protein: CASSHLGTSGVSSYEQYF.

The rearrangement joins TRBV20-1 to TRBJ2-1, with 11 bases that match TRBD2. Germline CDR1 and CDR2: DFQATT and SNEGSKA (reference sequence). V gave up 1 base and J gave up 0 bases; unmatched junction bases: 5. The length of the CDR3 is 17 residues. The CDR3 spells CSARVQTSGNSYNEQFF. The CDR3 DNA reads as TGCAGTGCTAGAGTCCAGACTAGCGGGAACTCCTACAATGAGCAGTTCTTC.

This clonotype was seen ten or more times. The chain uses TRBV28 and TRBJ1-6; no reliable D call. V was cut by 8 bases and J by 10 bases, with 9 bases left in between. Germline CDR1 reads MDHEN; CDR2 reads SYDVKM. There are 11 residues in the CDR3. In nucleotides, the CDR3 is TGTGCCAGCGGCGTCGGGTCACCCCTCCACTTT. Amino acid sequence: CASGVGSPLHF.

This clonotype was seen ten or more times. The rearrangement links TRBV19 to TRBJ2-3, with TRBD2 as a possible D gene (6 bases). The CDR3 spans 13 residues. From germline, CDR1 is LNHDA and CDR2 SQIVND (reference sequence). Trimming took 7 bases from V and 3 from J, leaving 11 bases between them. CDR3 nucleotide sequence: TGTGCCAGTATAGGAGGGGCGACAGATACGCAGTATTTT. Translating it yields CASIGGATDTQYF.

This clonotype was recorded many times. This chain connects TRBV7-9 to TRBJ2-7; the D gene is possibly TRBD2 (6 bases). Germline CDR1 is SEHNR and CDR2 is FQNEAQ (reference sequence). The CDR3 runs to 14 residues. V was trimmed by 5 bases and J by 2 bases, leaving 13 bases between them. The DNA for the CDR3 is TGTGCCAGCAGCCCCCGGGGGATGACCTACGAGCAGTACTTC. Translated, it gives CASSPRGMTYEQYF.

This clonotype was recorded at least ten times. This sequence joins TRBV6-5 and TRBJ2-2; tentative D call: TRBD2 (6 bases). The CDR3 is made up of 16 amino acids. Per germline, CDR1 MNHEY and CDR2 SVGAGI. With 0 bases removed from V and 4 bases from J, the gap between germline ends came to 12 bases. CDR3 region: CASSYSTGEITGELFF. The CDR3 DNA reads as TGTGCCAGCAGTTACTCTACGGGAGAGATCACCGGGGAGCTGTTTTTT.

At least ten counts were recorded for this clonotype. The chain links TRBV13 to TRBJ2-1; 9 nucleotides agree with TRBD2. CDR3 length: 14 amino acids. Per the germline V gene, CDR1 is PRHDT and CDR2 is FYEKMQ (reference sequence). The V gene end was trimmed by 4 bases and the J gene end by 9 bases; junction bases not matched to a gene: 7. This CDR3 reads CASSSGGRAGEQFF. The DNA for the CDR3 is TGTGCCAGCAGCTCTGGCGGGAGGGCCGGTGAGCAGTTCTTC.

Of note for this clonotype: A junction boundary mismatches the germline segment, possibly from a read error. The chain joins TRBV27 to TRBJ2-7, with 16 bases that match TRBD2. Germline CDR1 and CDR2: MNHEY and SMNVEV (reference sequence). CDR3 length: 19 amino acids. The CDR3 region is CASSSKTGTSGRDPYELYF. The CDR3 region has the DNA TGTGCCAGCAGTTCAAAAACCGGGACTAGCGGGAGGGATCCCTACGAGCTGTACTTC.

On this clonotype: Being one base from a much bigger clone, this may be a read error. V usage is TRBV4-2 and J usage is TRBJ2-3, with D possibly matching TRBD1 (6 bases). TRBJ1-5 matches the DNA end more closely, so the J call is doubtful. Germline CDR1 reads LGHNA; CDR2 reads YNFKEQ. This CDR3 has 13 residues. The CDR3 loop is CASSQGDTDTQHF. The DNA for the CDR3 is TGTGCCAGCAGCCAAGGGGACACAGATACGCAGCATTTT.

Concerning this clonotype: The junction departs from the called germline gene at one end, perhaps through a read error. This chain links TRBV27 with TRBJ2-7, with D possibly matching TRBD1 (5 bases). The CDR3 is made up of 13 amino acids. CDR1 is MNHEY and CDR2 is SMNVEV in the germline V gene (reference sequence). CDR3 sequence: CASSYQGYYEQHF. CDR3 nucleotide sequence: TGTGCCAGCAGTTATCAGGGTTACTACGAGCAGCACTTC.

This clonotype was seen ten or more times. J is TRBJ2-1 and V is TRBV4-1, with 12 bases aligning to TRBD2. CDR1 and CDR2 from the germline V gene are MGHRA and YSYEKL. The CDR3 has 15 residues. J lost 6 bases, V lost 5 bases, and 5 bases had no gene match. This CDR3 reads CASSLTSGSFNEQFF. The CDR3 DNA reads TGCGCCAGCAGCTTGACTAGCGGGAGTTTCAATGAGCAGTTCTTC.

Ten or more counts support this clonotype. The chain has TRBV13 and TRBJ2-6; D is uncertain. The CDR3 sequence is 16 residues long. Germline V gene lookup returns CDR1 PRHDT and CDR2 FYEKMQ (reference sequence). Trimming removed 5 bases from V and 7 bases from J, with 18 bases in between. The CDR3 spells CASSPLEASDANVLTF. CDR3 nucleotides: TGTGCCAGCAGCCCCCTCGAAGCCTCTGATGCCAACGTCCTGACTTTC. The entire variable domain, with the rest obtained from reference TRBV13 and TRBJ2-6, is as follows: AAGVIQSPRHLIKEKRETATLKCYPIPRHDTVYWYQQGPGQDPQFLISFYEKMQSDKGSIPDRFSAQQFSDYHSELNMSSLELGDSALYFCASSPLEASDANVLTFGAGSRLTVL.

About this clonotype: This may be a read error, as it is one base from a much larger clone. Likely a read error: the CDR3 ends without its conserved phenylalanine or tryptophan. The chain employs TRBV12-3 or TRBV12-4 and TRBJ1-2; the D gene is possibly TRBD1 (6 bases). The CDR3 sequence is 12 residues long. The V gene lost 7 bases and the J gene lost 8 bases, with 14 bases spanning the gap. The DNA for the CDR3 is TGTGCCAGCACTCTAGGGGGTCGGGGCTACACCTCC. This codes for CASTLGGRGYTS.

This clonotype appeared many times. The rearrangement joins TRBV6-2 or TRBV6-3 to TRBJ2-7, with 8 bases aligning to TRBD2. V was pared by 3 bases and J by 6 bases, with 10 bases of the junction left unmatched. The germline V gene encodes CDR1 MNHEY and CDR2 SVGEGT. The CDR3 length is 15 residues. In DNA form, the CDR3 reads TGTGCCAGCAGTTATGTAGAGCGGGAGCCCATCGAGCAGTACTTC. It is translated as CASSYVEREPIEQYF.

Notes on this clonotype: It may be a read error: a sequence one base away is much more abundant. The chain combines TRBV28 with TRBJ1-1; weak D call: TRBD1 (6 bases). The CDR3 totals 15 residues. The germline V gene encodes CDR1 MDHEN and CDR2 SYDVKM. CDR3 sequence reads: CASSFGPGEDTEASF. DNA of the CDR3: TGTGCCAGCAGTTTCGGCCCAGGGGAAGACACTGAAGCTTCCTTT.

Concerning this clonotype itself: One base away lies a much larger clone, so this may be a sequencing read error. V is TRBV10-2 and J is TRBJ1-6; 9 bases map to TRBD1. The CDR3 totals 12 residues. Germline V CDR1 and CDR2: WSHSY, SAAADI. CDR3 amino acids: CASRDRGSPHHF. The CDR3 DNA is TGCGCCAGCAGGGACAGGGGTTCACCCCACCACTTT.

This clonotype was observed many times. V usage is TRBV6-5 and J usage is TRBJ2-3; the match to TRBD2 covers 9 bases. The V gene end was trimmed by 5 bases and the J gene end by 0 bases; junction bases not matched to a gene: 6. This CDR3 has 16 residues. Germline lookup yields CDR1 MNHEY and CDR2 SVGAGI. In nucleotides, the CDR3 is TGTGCCAGCAGTACGGGGACTAGCCTAAGCACAGATACGCAGTATTTT. Encoded protein: CASSTGTSLSTDTQYF.

This clonotype was counted many times. This chain links TRBV27 with TRBJ2-7; 11 nucleotides agree with TRBD1. Trimming removed 4 bases from V and 3 bases from J; junction bases left unmatched: 2. CDR1 and CDR2 from the germline V gene are MNHEY and SMNVEV (reference sequence). The CDR3 is made up of 14 amino acids. The CDR3 region is CASSSGTGGYEQYF. CDR3 sequence (DNA): TGTGCCAGCAGTTCCGGGACAGGGGGCTACGAGCAGTACTTC.

There are many counts of this clonotype. The V and J genes are TRBV19 and TRBJ2-6; D is perhaps TRBD1 (6 bases). The germline CDR1 and CDR2 sequences are LNHDA and SQIVND (reference sequence). Trimming left V 5 bases short and J 0 bases short, with 14 bases between. CDR3 size: 17 residues. CDR3 DNA: TGTGCCAGTAGTGAACACAGGGCAGGCTCTGGGGCCAACGTCCTGACTTTC. Translation: CASSEHRAGSGANVLTF.

This clonotype was observed many times. This chain connects TRBV3-1 to TRBJ2-3; 14 positions match TRBD2. With 4 bases clipped from V and 4 bases from J, the junction kept 1 base outside the gene matches. The CDR3 covers 15 residues. CDR1 and CDR2 (germline): LGHDT, YNNKEL (reference sequence). DNA of the CDR3: TGTGCCAGCAGCCCGGGACTAGCGGGAGCAGATACGCAGTATTTT. Protein: CASSPGLAGADTQYF.

The chain has TRBV3-1 and TRBJ2-1, with a possible D match to TRBD2 (5 bases). CDR3 length: 12 amino acids. Germline V gene data show CDR1 as LGHDT and CDR2 as YNNKEL (reference sequence). Trimming took off 7 bases at V and 3 bases at J, with 7 bases between the two ends. In nucleotides, the CDR3 is TGTGCCAGCATAAGCGGCTACAATGAGCAGTTCTTC. Protein sequence: CASISGYNEQFF.

Many counts were recorded for this clonotype. The rearrangement links TRBV4-1 to TRBJ1-1; D not certain. Trimming removed 3 bases from V and 6 bases from J, with 11 bases in between. The CDR3 consists of 13 residues. Per germline, CDR1 MGHRA and CDR2 YSYEKL. The CDR3 sequence is CASSQASGAEAFF. In nucleotides, the CDR3 is TGCGCCAGCAGCCAGGCTTCAGGAGCTGAAGCTTTCTTT.

This clonotype was counted many times. The chain carries TRBV3-1 and TRBJ2-7, with 10 bases that match TRBD2. The ends lost 0 bases at V and 11 bases at J; junction bases unmatched: 7. The germline gives CDR1 LGHDT, CDR2 YNNKEL (reference sequence). CDR3 length: 14 amino acids. The CDR3 DNA sequence: TGTGCCAGCAGCCAAGATTGGAGGACTAGCGGCGAGTACTTC. Residues: CASSQDWRTSGEYF.

This clonotype was counted many times. The V and J genes are TRBV6-6 and TRBJ2-7; no reliable D call. V lost 2 bases and J lost 2, with 13 bases in between. Germline V gene data show CDR1 as MNHNY and CDR2 as SVGAGI (reference sequence). CDR3 length: 15 amino acids. The CDR3 region is CASSYVITGTYEQYF. CDR3 DNA: TGTGCCAGCAGTTACGTTATTACTGGGACCTACGAGCAGTACTTC.

About this clonotype itself: A read error is possible here, since a much larger clone lies one base away. The chain joins TRBV12-3 or TRBV12-4 to TRBJ2-7; unclear D gene. The CDR3 sequence is 15 residues long. The CDR3 DNA sequence: TGTGCCAGCGGTTTAGAGGCGGTTAGCTCCTACGAGCAGTACTTC. Translated: CASGLEAVSSYEQYF.

This clonotype appeared many times. This chain connects TRBV12-3 or TRBV12-4 to TRBJ1-6; TRBD1 might be the D (5 bases). Trimming took 7 bases from V and 6 from J, leaving 19 bases between them. The CDR3 runs to 16 residues. The CDR3 loop is CASTTAGQGFNSPLHF. CDR3 in DNA: TGTGCCAGCACCACCGCCGGGCAGGGCTTTAATTCACCCCTCCACTTT.